What follows describes a single T cell receptor beta chain. This sample is drawn from a study of technical replicates of blood from several donors. Measured with immunoSEQ multiplex PCR; TCRdb has only the in-frame clones, and not every one. The sample has approximately 70,000 clones; around 94% are singletons. The sequencing input was T cells isolated from PBMCs. This TCR was sampled from a human donor in good health.

This CDR3 is CASSPSGRNTDTQYF. CDR3 DNA sequence: TGCGCCAGCAGCCCTAGCGGGAGGAACACAGATACGCAGTATTTT. This sequence joins TRBV5-1 and TRBJ2-3, with 11 bases lining up with TRBD2. Germline CDR1 is SGHRS and CDR2 is YFSETQ. The junction had 3 bases not matched to a gene; V was cut back by 4 bases and J by 2 bases. The CDR3 length is 15 residues. Full variable domain (remainder filled in from reference TRBV5-1 and TRBJ2-3): KAGVTQTPRYLIKTRGQQVTLSCSPISGHRSVSWYQQTPGQGLQFLFEYFSETQRNKGNFPGRFSGRQFSNSRSEMNVSTLELGDSALYLCASSPSGRNTDTQYFGPGTRLTVL.